This note documents a single TCR beta chain sequence. The antigen remains undetermined. This sample is drawn from a study of yellow fever vaccine responses in identical twins. Study findings and constraints: Convergence reportedly seemed to mark part of the twins' vaccine T cell response, with personalization marking the rest.

From the RT-PCR reads, TCRdb called clonotypes with MiXCR, one entry per CDR3 protein. Among approximately 12,000 distinct CDR3 sequences, roughly four fifths were seen once, and the ten largest hold approximately 1.5%. Trimming took 1 base from V and 0 from J, leaving 15 bases between them. The length of the CDR3 is 17 residues. Germline-derived CDR1 and CDR2 are LNHNV and YYDKDF (reference sequence). This TCR was sampled from a woman under 30 who received the yellow fever vaccine. The specimen was T cells from blood (PBMCs), unsorted or a sorted subset (not recorded which), collected before or after yellow fever vaccination (not recorded which). The gene calls are TRBV15 and TRBJ2-5, with TRBD2 as a possible D gene (7 bases). DNA for the CDR3: TGTGCCACCAGCAGAGCCCGGGGGGCCGCGAACCAAGAGACCCAGTACTTC. Its protein is CATSRARGAANQETQYF.